Below are 7 T cell receptor beta chains sequenced from a single sample in a study of shared clonotypes between healthy human individuals. Produced via immunoSEQ multiplex PCR; TCRdb's table is partial and in-frame only. The sample includes about 2.1 million clones, about 94% of them seen just once. Naivety among CD8 cells was defined by CD45RO negativity and positive CCR7 selection, thereby excluding terminally differentiated effector memory CD45RA+ cells. The specimen sequenced was naive CD8+ T cells from PBMCs. Source of these receptors: a man between 18 and 29 years old in good health. Some clones in this sample may be carry-over from other donors' samples.

The chain uses TRBV28 and TRBJ1-4; D is undetermined. The CDR3 has 16 amino acids. V lost 7 bases and J 6 bases, leaving 21 bases between the germline ends. Germline V gene lookup returns CDR1 MDHEN and CDR2 SYDVKM. CDR3 in amino acids: CASTTIAGYDYEKLFF. The CDR3 nucleotides read TGTGCCAGCACCACAATTGCCGGCTACGACTATGAAAAACTGTTTTTT.

J is TRBJ2-1 and V is TRBV11-2; 10 positions agree with TRBD2. The V gene's germline CDR1 is SGHAT and CDR2 FQNNGV. The CDR3 covers 14 residues. V lost 0 bases, J lost 10 bases, and 3 bases stayed unmatched. Here the CDR3 DNA reads TGTGCCAGCAGCTTAGATAGCGGGGGGCGGGAGCAGTTCTTC. Protein sequence: CASSLDSGGREQFF.

The J gene is TRBJ2-3, the V gene TRBV7-3, with 10 bases that match TRBD1. The CDR3 extends over 15 amino acids. The V gene's germline CDR1 is SGHTA and CDR2 FQGTGA. J was trimmed by 4 bases and V by 1 base; bases with no gene match: 2. CDR3 nucleotides: TGTGCCAGCAGCTTAAGACAGGGGGCCTCAGATACGCAGTATTTT. Its translation: CASSLRQGASDTQYF.

The rearrangement uses TRBV9 and TRBJ1-4, with D possibly matching TRBD1 (5 bases). Germline V CDR1 and CDR2: SGDLS, YYNGEE. The V and J ends lost 5 bases and 5 bases respectively, with 16 bases between them. This CDR3 has 15 amino acids. CDR3 DNA sequence: TGTGCCAGCAGTCATGGGGGAGGCCAAAATGAAAAACTGTTTTTT. Translated: CASSHGGGQNEKLFF.

Only one count was recorded for this clone. The chain uses TRBV5-8 and TRBJ2-2; D perhaps matches TRBD2 (5 bases). CDR1 is SGHTS and CDR2 is YDEGEE in the germline V gene. Trimming took off 3 bases at V and 6 bases at J, with 15 bases between the two ends. The CDR3 contains 15 residues. Written as DNA, the CDR3 is TGTGCCAGCAGCTCAAGAGAGGGTGGCCCCGGGGAGCTGTTTTTT. It encodes CASSSREGGPGELFF.

The chain uses TRBV29-1 and TRBJ1-1; possibly TRBD1 for D (6 bases). V was trimmed by 0 bases and J by 4 bases, leaving 9 bases between them. The germline gives CDR1 SQVTM, CDR2 ANQGSEA. The CDR3 totals 13 residues. CDR3 coding DNA: TGCAGCGTTGAAGAGGGGGCGGGCACTGAAGCTTTCTTT. Its translation: CSVEEGAGTEAFF.

This clone came up once. This chain uses TRBV27 with TRBJ1-5; tentative D call: TRBD1 (6 bases). Looked up from germline, CDR1 is MNHEY and CDR2 is SMNVEV (reference sequence). The V and J ends lost 5 bases and 5 bases respectively, with 16 bases between them. The CDR3 contains 15 residues. CDR3 DNA: TGTGCCAGCAGTCCCGTCCCCAGGGGAGATCAGCCCCAGCATTTT. Amino acids: CASSPVPRGDQPQHF.